This TCR beta chain was sequenced for a study of blood T cells in healthy people across ages. This clonotype showed up just a few times. With a J-beta primer mix and a sample-barcoded 5' primer, a second PCR ran 7 to 11 cycles. Each cDNA molecule, via a template-switch adaptor with 12 random nucleotides, was tagged. TCRdb re-derived calls from the 5' RACE reads in MiXCR, one entry per CDR3 protein. The sample shows hundreds of thousands of distinct CDR3 sequences, under 30% of them seen only once. This CDR3 is built from 15 residues. Trimming removed 2 bases at V and 2 bases at J, with 12 bases between. Germline assignment: CDR1 MNHEY and CDR2 SVGAGI. Isolated per sample were at least 6 million PBMCs.

Sequences were obtained from blood. V and J are TRBV6-5 and TRBJ2-5; D not certain. The origin of this receptor is a woman older than 75 in good health. The DNA for the CDR3 is TGTGCCAGCAGTTACGGCCTCCCCAGTCAAGAGACCCAGTACTTC. Translated, it gives CASSYGLPSQETQYF.